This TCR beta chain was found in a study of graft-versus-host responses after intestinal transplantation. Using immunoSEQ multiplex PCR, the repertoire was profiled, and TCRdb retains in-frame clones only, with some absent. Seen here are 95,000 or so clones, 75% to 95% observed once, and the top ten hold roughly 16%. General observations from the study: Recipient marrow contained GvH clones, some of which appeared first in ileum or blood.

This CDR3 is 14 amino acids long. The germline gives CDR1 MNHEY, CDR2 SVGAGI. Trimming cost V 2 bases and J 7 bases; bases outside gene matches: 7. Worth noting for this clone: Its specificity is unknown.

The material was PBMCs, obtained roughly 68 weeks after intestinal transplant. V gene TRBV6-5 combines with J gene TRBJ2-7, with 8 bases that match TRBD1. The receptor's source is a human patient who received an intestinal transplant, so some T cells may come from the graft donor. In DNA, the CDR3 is TGTGCCAGCAGTTACGGGCAGGGGGCGCGTGAGCAGTACTTC. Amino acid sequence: CASSYGQGAREQYF.